This passage covers 8 T cell receptor beta chains from one sample sequenced in a study of T-cell reconstitution after alpha-beta-depleted transplantation in children. Preparation of the TCRbeta library used unique molecular identifiers. TCRdb processed the PCR reads anew with MiXCR; each CDR3 protein has one entry. The sample records about 640,000 distinct CDR3 sequences, over 15% being singletons. Sequences were derived from PBMCs from the stem cell graft donor, sampled from the stem cell graft. These receptors came from a human donor who donated a stem cell graft to a child with acute myeloid leukemia.

This clonotype was recorded only once. The chain couples TRBV7-8 to TRBJ2-3; TRBD1 matches at 10 bases. Germline CDR1 is SGHVS and CDR2 is FQNEAQ. The CDR3 runs to 16 residues. V was clipped by 4 bases and J by 0 bases; unmatched bases: 4. Here the CDR3 DNA reads TGTGCCAGCAGCTCTCGGACAGGGGGAAGCACAGATACGCAGTATTTT. It codes for CASSSRTGGSTDTQYF.

The gene calls are TRBV20-1 and TRBJ2-5; 7 bases map to TRBD1. The CDR3 consists of 14 residues. Trimming took 5 bases from V and 5 from J; bases not matched to a gene: 11. Germline-derived CDR1 and CDR2 are DFQATT and SNEGSKA (reference sequence). CDR3 amino acids: CSARRQGFRETQYF. CDR3 in DNA: TGCAGTGCTCGCCGACAGGGTTTTCGGGAGACCCAGTACTTC.

This clonotype was picked up many times. CDR3 sequence reads: CSARDIQGRFWQPQHF. CDR3 nucleotides: TGCAGTGCTAGAGATATCCAGGGGAGGTTTTGGCAGCCCCAGCATTTT. The chain employs TRBV20-1 and TRBJ1-5, with a possible D match to TRBD1 (6 bases). Trimming took 0 bases from V and 7 from J, leaving 19 bases between them. This CDR3 contains 16 residues. The germline CDR1 and CDR2 sequences are DFQATT and SNEGSKA (reference sequence).

This clonotype occurred many times. V and J are TRBV29-1 and TRBJ2-1; 8 bases map to TRBD1. V lost 8 bases and J lost 8; bases outside the gene matches: 8. This CDR3 contains 12 residues. Germline V gene lookup returns CDR1 SQVTM and CDR2 ANQGSEA. Written as DNA, the CDR3 is TGCAGCTTCTTCGGCAGGGGGCATGAGCAGTTCTTC. Translated, it gives CSFFGRGHEQFF.

This clonotype turned up a few times. The chain employs TRBV6-5 and TRBJ1-5; D is unclear. The V gene lost 0 bases and the J gene lost 7 bases, with 10 bases spanning the gap. This CDR3 region has 14 residues. Per the germline V gene, CDR1 is MNHEY and CDR2 is SVGAGI. The CDR3 nucleotides are TGTGCCAGCAGTTACTCGACTGATAGCCAGCCCCAGCATTTT. Its protein is CASSYSTDSQPQHF.

This clonotype was detected ten times or more. This chain uses TRBV6-5 with TRBJ1-2; the D is unclear. Germline CDR1 reads MNHEY; CDR2 reads SVGAGI. This CDR3 spans 13 amino acids. V lost 0 bases, J lost 10 bases, and 12 bases lay in between. The CDR3 spells CASSYSRAGDYTF. The CDR3 coding sequence is TGTGCCAGCAGTTACTCGAGGGCAGGTGACTACACCTTC.

As for this clonotype: Germline and junction disagree at one end, which may indicate a read error. The chain combines TRBV20-1 with TRBJ2-5, with TRBD2 matching over 7 bases. The V gene's germline CDR1 is DFQATT and CDR2 SNEGSKA (reference sequence). CDR3 length equals 16 residues. The CDR3 bases are TGCTGTGCTAGTGGGACTACCCACCTAACACAAGAGACCCAGTACTTC. Translation gives CCASGTTHLTQETQYF.

This clonotype was seen repeatedly, ten times or more. This rearrangement joins TRBV20-1 to TRBJ2-1; maybe TRBD2 (5 bases). V dropped 1 base and J dropped 8 bases, with 21 bases sitting between them. Germline V gives CDR1 DFQATT, CDR2 SNEGSKA (reference sequence). The CDR3 totals 16 residues. The CDR3 region has the DNA TGCAGTGCTAGAGGGAGAGGGTACCGGACGGGCGATGAGCAGTTCTTC. This encodes CSARGRGYRTGDEQFF.